Listed below are T cell receptor beta chains from one sample, sequenced in a study of lymphopenia after photon versus proton radiotherapy. Data came from immunoSEQ multiplex PCR; TCRdb stores just in-frame clones and leaves some out. The table includes some 55,000 clones, about four fifths detected once. The input for sequencing was peripheral blood, taken from a patient treated with photon-based radiotherapy. These receptors were taken from a man aged 50 to 60 with gastric cancer. CDR3s include the opening cysteine and the closing phenylalanine or tryptophan. A D gene is named only where the DNA matches it firmly. Size tells how often a clone was seen (once, few, many) or the class of an expanded clone, and some rows leave it out.

v_gene	abundance	j_gene	d_gene	CDR3aa	CDR3nt
TRBV4-1	.	TRBJ2-1	.	CASSQEPSGYNEQFF	TGCGCCAGCAGCCAAGAACCGAGCGGCTACAATGAGCAGTTCTTC
TRBV19	.	TRBJ2-5	.	CASSIGALGAGRETQYF	TGTGCCAGTAGTATAGGGGCGCTAGGGGCAGGGAGAGAGACCCAGTACTTC
TRBV4-3	.	TRBJ1-1	.	CASSQDWGQGDTEAFF	TGCGCCAGCAGCCAAGATTGGGGGCAGGGCGACACTGAAGCTTTCTTT
TRBV11-2	.	TRBJ1-6	.	CASTPLGGDSRPLHF	TGTGCCAGCACCCCCCTCGGCGGGGACTCTAGACCCCTCCACTTT
TRBV7-9	.	TRBJ1-4	.	CASSALQWAEATNEKLFF	TGTGCCAGCAGCGCCTTACAATGGGCGGAGGCAACTAATGAAAAACTGTTTTTT
TRBV7-2	.	TRBJ1-1	.	CASNPDSYREAFF	TGTGCCAGCAACCCTGACAGTTATCGTGAAGCTTTCTTT
TRBV14	.	TRBJ2-2	TRBD1	CASSQVLHRGTGELFF	TGTGCCAGCAGCCAAGTTCTTCACAGGGGGACCGGGGAGCTGTTTTTT
TRBV4-2	.	TRBJ2-2	TRBD2	CASSQDPSGRNTGELFF	TGTGCCAGCAGCCAAGATCCAAGCGGGAGGAACACCGGGGAGCTGTTTTTT
TRBV9	.	TRBJ1-3	.	CASSVWAPSGPGNTIYF	TGTGCCAGCAGCGTTTGGGCCCCGTCAGGGCCTGGAAACACCATATATTTT
TRBV6-5	.	TRBJ2-1	.	CASSYREGTYNEQFF	TGTGCCAGCAGTTACAGAGAGGGGACCTACAATGAGCAGTTCTTC
TRBV15	.	TRBJ2-3	.	CATSRGGSGTDTQYF	TGTGCCACCAGCAGAGGCGGTAGCGGCACAGATACGCAGTATTTT
TRBV19	.	TRBJ1-1	TRBD1	CASSPRDRLSGAFF	TGTGCCAGTAGTCCCCGGGACAGGTTATCGGGGGCTTTCTTT
TRBV5-1	.	TRBJ2-3	TRBD2	CASSPGLASDTQYF	TGCGCCAGCAGCCCGGGACTAGCCTCAGATACGCAGTATTTT
TRBV28	.	TRBJ2-3	TRBD1	CASSFSRGSLGDTQYF	TGTGCCAGCAGTTTCAGCAGGGGGTCACTCGGAGATACGCAGTATTTT
TRBV4-1	.	TRBJ1-1	.	CASSQDSGPGTEAFF	TGCGCCAGCAGCCAAGACTCAGGGCCGGGCACTGAAGCTTTCTTT
TRBV13	.	TRBJ2-7	.	CASSQSTGREQYF	TGTGCCAGCAGCCAGAGCACAGGTCGCGAGCAGTACTTC
TRBV4-3	.	TRBJ1-1	.	CASSRPGYTEAFF	TGCGCCAGCAGCCGACCGGGGTACACTGAAGCTTTCTTT
TRBV6-4	once	TRBJ2-2	.	CASSPGQNTGELFF	TGTGCCAGCAGTCCAGGGCAGAACACCGGGGAGCTGTTTTTT
TRBV27	.	TRBJ2-1	TRBD2	CASSFLLAGGSYNEQFF	TGTGCCAGCAGTTTCCTCCTAGCGGGAGGATCCTACAATGAGCAGTTCTTC
TRBV5-1	.	TRBJ1-2	.	CASSLVNSASLNYTF	TGCGCCAGCAGCTTGGTGAACTCGGCTTCCTTAAACTACACCTTC
TRBV9	.	TRBJ1-5	.	CASSVDPNQPQHF	TGTGCCAGCAGCGTGGACCCTAATCAGCCCCAGCATTTT
TRBV18	.	TRBJ1-3	.	CASSPSPGHSGNTIYF	TGTGCCAGCTCCCCTTCGCCAGGTCACTCTGGAAACACCATATATTTT
TRBV6-1	.	TRBJ2-1	TRBD2	CASKVAGDYNEQFF	TGTGCCTCCAAGGTAGCGGGAGACTACAATGAGCAGTTCTTC
TRBV25-1	.	TRBJ1-1	TRBD1	CASSEAGGLPNTEAFF	TGTGCCAGCAGTGAAGCAGGGGGTCTTCCGAACACTGAAGCTTTCTTT
TRBV5-6	.	TRBJ2-7	TRBD2	CASSRQFGLAGGPGEQYF	TGTGCCAGCAGCCGACAGTTTGGACTAGCGGGAGGGCCCGGCGAGCAGTACTTC
TRBV7-8	.	TRBJ1-2	TRBD1	CASSPPLRTGGTRHGYTF	TGTGCCAGCAGCCCACCTCTAAGGACAGGGGGTACCAGGCATGGCTACACCTTC
TRBV2	.	TRBJ2-4	TRBD1	CASSEWGQAKNIQYF	TGTGCCAGCAGTGAATGGGGACAGGCCAAAAACATTCAGTACTTC
TRBV7-2	.	TRBJ1-4	TRBD1	CASSTTGATGNEKLFF	TGTGCCAGCAGCACGACAGGGGCAACGGGTAATGAAAAACTGTTTTTT
TRBV18	.	TRBJ2-7	.	CASSPGLSEGYEQYF	TGTGCCAGCTCACCGGGCCTATCTGAGGGCTACGAGCAGTACTTC
TRBV6-4	.	TRBJ2-2	.	CASSEKTNTGELFF	TGTGCCAGCAGTGAGAAAACTAACACCGGGGAGCTGTTTTTT
TRBV21-1	.	TRBJ2-1	.	CASSQPGQGTYNEQFF	TGTGCCAGCAGCCAACCGGGACAGGGGACCTACAATGAGCAGTTCTTC
TRBV11-2	.	TRBJ2-1	.	CASSSGLNEQFF	TGTGCCAGCAGCTCAGGGCTCAATGAGCAGTTCTTC
TRBV6-5	.	TRBJ1-2	TRBD1	CASSYRALQGSYGYTF	TGTGCCAGCAGTTACCGAGCCTTACAGGGGAGCTATGGCTACACCTTC
TRBV10-2	.	TRBJ2-1	.	CASSEYGTYNEQFF	TGCGCCAGCAGTGAGTACGGGACCTACAATGAGCAGTTCTTC
TRBV4-1	.	TRBJ2-3	TRBD1	CASSRQLNRGRILTDTQYF	TGCGCCAGCAGCCGGCAGTTGAACAGGGGGAGAATCCTCACAGATACGCAGTATTTT
TRBV7-8	.	TRBJ2-1	.	CASSSYRVPMSYNEQFF	TGTGCCAGCAGCTCTTACAGGGTGCCGATGTCCTACAATGAGCAGTTCTTC
TRBV7-9	.	TRBJ2-2	.	CASSLLVGLGELFF	TGTGCCAGCAGCTTATTAGTAGGCCTCGGGGAGCTGTTTTTT
TRBV19	.	TRBJ2-1	.	CASTRLGSNEQFF	TGTGCCAGTACCCGTCTGGGAAGCAATGAGCAGTTCTTC
TRBV7-9	.	TRBJ1-4	.	CASSPRWGEDEKLFF	TGTGCCAGCAGCCCCCGTTGGGGGGAAGACGAAAAACTGTTTTTT